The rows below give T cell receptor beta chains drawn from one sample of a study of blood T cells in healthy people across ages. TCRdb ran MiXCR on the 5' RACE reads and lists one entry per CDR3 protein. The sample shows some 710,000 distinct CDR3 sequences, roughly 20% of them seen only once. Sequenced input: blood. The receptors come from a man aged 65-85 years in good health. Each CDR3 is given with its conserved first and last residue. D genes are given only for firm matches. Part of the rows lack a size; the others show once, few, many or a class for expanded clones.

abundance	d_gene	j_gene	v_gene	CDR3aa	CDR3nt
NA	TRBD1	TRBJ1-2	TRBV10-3	CAISTITGGLISNYGYTF	TGTGCCATCAGCACCATCACAGGGGGCCTGATCTCTAACTATGGCTACACCTTC
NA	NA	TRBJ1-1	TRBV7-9	CASSKTTVNTEAFF	TGTGCCAGCAGCAAAACGACGGTGAACACTGAAGCTTTCTTT
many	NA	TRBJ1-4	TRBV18	CASSPADGAEKLFF	TGTGCCAGCTCACCTGCGGACGGGGCTGAAAAACTGTTTTTT
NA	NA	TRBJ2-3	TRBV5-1	CASSLADSSTDTQYF	TGCGCCAGCAGCTTGGCTGATTCTAGCACAGATACGCAGTATTTT
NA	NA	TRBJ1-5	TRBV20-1	CSAVALNQPQHF	TGCAGTGCTGTTGCACTCAATCAGCCCCAGCATTTT
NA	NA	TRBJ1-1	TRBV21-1	CASRTENTEAFF	TGTGCCAGCAGGACAGAGAACACTGAAGCTTTCTTT
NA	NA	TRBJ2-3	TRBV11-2	CASSLEGRPLDTQYF	TGTGCCAGCAGCTTAGAAGGGCGGCCCTTAGATACGCAGTATTTT
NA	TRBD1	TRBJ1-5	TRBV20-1	CSALQGQGDQPQHF	TGCAGTGCTCTGCAAGGACAGGGGGATCAGCCCCAGCATTTT
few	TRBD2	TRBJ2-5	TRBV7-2	CASRPSGPRAETQYF	TGTGCCAGCAGACCTAGCGGCCCAAGGGCAGAGACCCAGTACTTC
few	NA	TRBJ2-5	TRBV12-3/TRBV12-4	CASSSRDVVAGPETQYF	TGTGCCAGCAGTTCCCGAGACGTTGTGGCGGGGCCAGAGACCCAGTACTTC
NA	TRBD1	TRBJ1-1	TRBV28	CASTRTGDLNTEAFF	TGTGCCAGCACCCGGACAGGGGATTTGAACACTGAAGCTTTCTTT
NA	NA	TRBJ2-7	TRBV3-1	CASSHLGTRPPYEQYF	TGTGCCAGCAGCCACCTCGGGACAAGGCCCCCCTACGAGCAGTACTTC
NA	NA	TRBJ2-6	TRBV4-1	CASSQEGPSSGLGANVLTF	TGCGCCAGCAGCCAAGAAGGACCCTCCTCGGGACTCGGGGCCAACGTCCTGACTTTC
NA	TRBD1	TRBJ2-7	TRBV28	CASSLSAGGSYEQYF	TGTGCCAGCAGTTTATCGGCAGGGGGATCCTACGAGCAGTACTTC
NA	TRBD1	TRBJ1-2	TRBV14	CASSQEDRLYGYTF	TGTGCCAGCAGCCAAGAGGACAGGTTGTATGGCTACACCTTC
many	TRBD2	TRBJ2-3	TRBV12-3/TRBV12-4	CASSFLAGVSDTQYF	TGTGCCAGCAGTTTTCTAGCGGGAGTTTCAGATACGCAGTATTTT
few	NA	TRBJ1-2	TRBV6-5	CASSYGGNTNYGYTF	TGTGCCAGCAGTTACGGGGGGAATACTAACTATGGCTACACCTTC
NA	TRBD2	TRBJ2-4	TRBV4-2	CASSQRLAGGQGNIQYF	TGTGCCAGCAGCCAACGACTAGCGGGGGGGCAAGGAAACATTCAGTACTTC
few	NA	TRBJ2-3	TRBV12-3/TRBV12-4	CASSRWGTGTDTQYF	TGTGCCAGCAGCCGCTGGGGCACTGGCACAGATACGCAGTATTTT
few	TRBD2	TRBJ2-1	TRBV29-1	CSAIAGGPVF	TGCAGCGCTATAGCGGGGGGCCCCGTCTTC
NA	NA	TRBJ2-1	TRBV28	CASRRQVPYNEQFF	TGTGCCAGCAGACGCCAAGTACCCTACAATGAGCAGTTCTTC
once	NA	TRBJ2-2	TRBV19	CASSSPLGSGGELFF	TGTGCCAGTAGTAGCCCCCTGGGTTCAGGCGGGGAGCTGTTTTTT
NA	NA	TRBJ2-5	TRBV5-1	CASSLVPGRPQETQYF	TGCGCCAGCAGCTTGGTACCGGGACGGCCCCAAGAGACCCAGTACTTC
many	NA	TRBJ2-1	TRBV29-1	CSVRRHVGNEQFF	TGCAGCGTTCGACGTCACGTAGGCAATGAGCAGTTCTTC
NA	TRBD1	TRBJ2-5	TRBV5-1	CASSKKGQVFRETQYF	TGCGCCAGCAGCAAAAAGGGACAGGTCTTCCGGGAGACCCAGTACTTC
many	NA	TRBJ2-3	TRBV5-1	CASSLAILSDTQYF	TGCGCCAGCAGCTTGGCCATCTTATCGGATACGCAGTATTTT
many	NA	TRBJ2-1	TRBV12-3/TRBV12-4	CASSWGYRQFF	TGTGCCAGCAGTTGGGGGTATCGGCAGTTCTTC
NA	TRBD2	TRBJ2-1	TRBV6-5	CASSSSGTSPYNEQFF	TGTGCCAGCAGTTCGTCCGGGACTAGCCCTTACAATGAGCAGTTCTTC
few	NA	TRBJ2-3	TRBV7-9	CASSPLASVADTQYF	TGTGCCAGCAGTCCTCTAGCGAGTGTTGCAGATACGCAGTATTTT
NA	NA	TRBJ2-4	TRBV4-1	CASSQEYSAAKNIQYF	TGCGCCAGCAGCCAAGAGTACAGCGCTGCCAAAAACATTCAGTACTTC
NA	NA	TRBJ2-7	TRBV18	CASSPLPTSYEQYF	TGTGCCAGCTCACCACTACCGACCTCCTACGAGCAGTACTTC
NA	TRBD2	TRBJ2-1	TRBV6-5	CASSYSAGAYNEQFF	TGTGCCAGCAGTTACTCGGCGGGGGCCTACAATGAGCAGTTCTTC
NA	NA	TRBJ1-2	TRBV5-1	CASSLAALGHLYGYTF	TGCGCCAGCAGCCTGGCCGCGTTGGGACACCTCTATGGCTACACCTTC
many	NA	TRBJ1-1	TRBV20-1	CSARGGTEAFF	TGCAGTGCTAGAGGTGGCACTGAAGCTTTCTTT
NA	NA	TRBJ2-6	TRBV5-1	CASSLGTAGSSGANVLTF	TGCGCCAGCAGCTTGGGGACTGCAGGGAGCTCTGGGGCCAACGTCCTGACTTTC
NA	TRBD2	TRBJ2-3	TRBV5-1	CASRNGGLETQYF	TGCGCCAGCAGGAATGGAGGACTAGAGACGCAGTATTTT
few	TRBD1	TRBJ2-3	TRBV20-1	CSACYGTGLSDTQYF	TGCAGTGCGTGTTATGGGACAGGGCTTTCAGATACGCAGTATTTT
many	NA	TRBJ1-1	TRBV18	CASSPSVLNTEAFF	TGTGCCAGCTCACCTTCCGTGTTGAACACTGAAGCTTTCTTT
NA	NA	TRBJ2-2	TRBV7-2	CASSLEIGELFF	TGTGCCAGCAGCTTAGAAATCGGGGAGCTGTTTTTT
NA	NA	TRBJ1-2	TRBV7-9	CASSAKSYAFNYGYTF	TGTGCCAGCAGCGCCAAGTCGTACGCGTTTAACTATGGCTACACCTTC
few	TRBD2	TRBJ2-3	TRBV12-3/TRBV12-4	CASSPRLAGGHPGTDTQYF	TGTGCCAGCAGCCCAAGACTAGCGGGGGGGCATCCTGGCACAGATACGCAGTATTTT
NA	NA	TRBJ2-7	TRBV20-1	CSARPDSYEQYF	TGCAGTGCTAGACCAGACTCCTACGAGCAGTACTTC
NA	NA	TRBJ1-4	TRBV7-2	CASSLAPPATNEKLFF	TGTGCCAGCAGCTTAGCGCCCCCTGCAACTAATGAAAAACTGTTTTTT
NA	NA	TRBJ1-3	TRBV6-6	CASSPGFSNTIYF	TGTGCCAGCAGTCCAGGGTTTTCAAACACCATATATTTT
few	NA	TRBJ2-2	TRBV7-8	CASSPPSPGELFF	TGTGCCAGCAGCCCCCCTAGCCCCGGGGAGCTGTTTTTT
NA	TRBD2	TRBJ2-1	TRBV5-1	CASSLEASGEANEQFF	TGCGCCAGCAGCTTAGAAGCTAGCGGGGAAGCCAACGAGCAGTTCTTC
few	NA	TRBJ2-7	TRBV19	CASSMAVFPYEQYF	TGTGCCAGTAGTATGGCAGTCTTCCCCTACGAGCAGTACTTC
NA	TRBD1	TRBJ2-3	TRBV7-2	CASSWDRATDTQYF	TGTGCCAGCAGCTGGGACAGGGCAACAGATACGCAGTATTTT
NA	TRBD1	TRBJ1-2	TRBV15	CATSRDLSDRIYGYTF	TGTGCCACCAGCAGAGATCTTTCGGACAGGATCTATGGCTACACCTTC
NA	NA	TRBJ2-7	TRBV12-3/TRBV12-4	CASSYIGGLVRQYF	TGTGCCAGCAGTTATATCGGGGGGCTAGTTCGGCAGTACTTC
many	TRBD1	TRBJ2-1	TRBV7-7	CASSIGQGNSFEQFF	TGTGCCAGCAGCATAGGACAGGGGAATTCATTTGAGCAGTTCTTC
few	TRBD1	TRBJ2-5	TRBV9	CASSAFTGGNEQYF	TGTGCCAGCAGCGCATTCACAGGGGGCAATGAGCAGTACTTC
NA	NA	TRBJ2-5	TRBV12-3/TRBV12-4	CASSFGAGKDEAQYF	TGTGCCAGCAGTTTCGGTGCGGGAAAGGACGAGGCCCAGTACTTC
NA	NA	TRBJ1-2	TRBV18	CASSPRTRNYGYTF	TGTGCCAGCTCACCTCGGACAAGGAACTATGGCTACACCTTC
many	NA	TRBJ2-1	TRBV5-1	CASSLRPRTEEQFF	TGCGCCAGCAGCTTGAGGCCGAGGACAGAAGAGCAGTTCTTC
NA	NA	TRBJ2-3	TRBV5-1	CASSFGISGGTDAQYF	TGCGCCAGCAGCTTTGGTATTAGCGGAGGCACAGATGCGCAGTATTTT
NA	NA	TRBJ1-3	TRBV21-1	CASRKGGGGERNTIYF	TGTGCCAGCAGGAAAGGAGGGGGGGGTGAGAGAAACACCATATATTTT